Sequencing of this T cell receptor (beta chain) was carried out in a study of blood T cells in healthy people across ages. Primed by a sample-barcoded 5' primer and a J-beta primer mix, a second PCR proceeded for 7 to 11 cycles. MiXCR, run by TCRdb on the 5' RACE reads, gives a single entry per CDR3 protein. The table has about 1.6 million distinct CDR3 sequences, roughly 32% seen once; the top ten hold around 10%. This receptor was obtained from a woman aged 25 to 39 in good health. What was sequenced was blood.

CDR3 DNA sequence: TGCGCCAGCAGCTCACACCTGAGCTCCTACAATGAGCAGTTCTTC. Protein sequence: CASSSHLSSYNEQFF. The chain carries TRBV5-1 and TRBJ2-1; D unclear. This CDR3 is built from 15 residues. Trimming removed 3 bases at V and 0 bases at J, with 10 bases between. Germline V gene sequence: CDR1 SGHRS, CDR2 YFSETQ.